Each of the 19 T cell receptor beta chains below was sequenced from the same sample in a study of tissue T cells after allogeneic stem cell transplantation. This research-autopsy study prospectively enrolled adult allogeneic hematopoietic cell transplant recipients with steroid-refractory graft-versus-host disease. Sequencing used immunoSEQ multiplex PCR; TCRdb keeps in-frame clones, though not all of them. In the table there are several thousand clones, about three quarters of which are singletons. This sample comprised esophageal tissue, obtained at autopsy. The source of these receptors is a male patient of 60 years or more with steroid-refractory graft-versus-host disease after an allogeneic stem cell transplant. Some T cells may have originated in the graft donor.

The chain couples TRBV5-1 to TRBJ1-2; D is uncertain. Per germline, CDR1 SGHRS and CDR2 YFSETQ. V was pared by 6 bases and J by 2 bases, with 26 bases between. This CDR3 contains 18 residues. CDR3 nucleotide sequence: TGCGCCAGCATCAAGGAGCCGGGATTCGAGGACTTAAACTATGGCTACACCTTC. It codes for CASIKEPGFEDLNYGYTF.

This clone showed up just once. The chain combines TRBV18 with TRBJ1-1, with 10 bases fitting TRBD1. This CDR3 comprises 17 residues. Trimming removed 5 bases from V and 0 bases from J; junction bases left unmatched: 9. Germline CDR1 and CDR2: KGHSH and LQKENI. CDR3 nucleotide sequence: TGTGCCAGCTCAAGACTCGACAGGGGGCCGATGAACACTGAAGCTTTCTTT. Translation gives CASSRLDRGPMNTEAFF.

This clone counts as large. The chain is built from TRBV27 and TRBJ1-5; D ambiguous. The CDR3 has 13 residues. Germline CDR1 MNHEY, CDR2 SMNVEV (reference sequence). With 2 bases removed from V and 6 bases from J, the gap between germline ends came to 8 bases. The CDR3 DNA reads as TGTGCCAGCAGTTTAACTAATTTTCAGCCCCAGCATTTT. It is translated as CASSLTNFQPQHF.

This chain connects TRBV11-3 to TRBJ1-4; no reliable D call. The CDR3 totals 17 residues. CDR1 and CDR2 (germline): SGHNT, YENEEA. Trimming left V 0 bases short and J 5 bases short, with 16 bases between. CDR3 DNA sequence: TGTGCCAGCAGCTTAGAGGGTGGCCCGGACCCAAATGAAAAACTGTTTTTT. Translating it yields CASSLEGGPDPNEKLFF.

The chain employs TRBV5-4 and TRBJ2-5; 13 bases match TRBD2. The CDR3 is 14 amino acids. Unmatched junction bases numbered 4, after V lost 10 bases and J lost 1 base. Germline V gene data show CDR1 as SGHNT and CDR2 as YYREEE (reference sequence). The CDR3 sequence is CAGRLAGGQETQYF. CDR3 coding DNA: TGTGCCGGACGACTAGCGGGGGGCCAAGAGACCCAGTACTTC.

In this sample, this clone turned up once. The CDR3 nucleotides read TGTGCCAGTAGTATGGGGTATTCCTACGAGCAGTACTTC. This encodes CASSMGYSYEQYF. This chain links TRBV19 with TRBJ2-7; D is undetermined. Trimming left V 3 bases short and J 1 base short, with 7 bases between. CDR3 length: 13 residues. CDR1 LNHDA and CDR2 SQIVND come from the germline V gene (reference sequence).

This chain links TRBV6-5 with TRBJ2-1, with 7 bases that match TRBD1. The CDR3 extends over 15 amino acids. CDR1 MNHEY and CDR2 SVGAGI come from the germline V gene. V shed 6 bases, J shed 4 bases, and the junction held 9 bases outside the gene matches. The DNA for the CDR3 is TGTGCCAGCAGGCCCCTGGACAGGCCTTACAATGAGCAGTTCTTC. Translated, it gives CASRPLDRPYNEQFF.

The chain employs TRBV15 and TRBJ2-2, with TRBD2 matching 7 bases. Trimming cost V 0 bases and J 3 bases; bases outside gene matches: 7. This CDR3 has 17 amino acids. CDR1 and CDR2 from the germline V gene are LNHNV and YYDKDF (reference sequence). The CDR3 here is CATSRDGWEGYTGELFF. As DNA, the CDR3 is TGTGCCACCAGCAGAGATGGGTGGGAGGGGTACACCGGGGAGCTGTTTTTT. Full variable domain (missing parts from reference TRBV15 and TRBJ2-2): DAMVIQNPRYQVTQFGKPVTLSCSQTLNHNVMYWYQQKSSQAPKLLFHYYDKDFNNEADTPDNFQSRRPNTSFCFLDIRSPGLGDTAMYLCATSRDGWEGYTGELFFGEGSRLTVL.

CDR3 bases: TGTGCCAGCAGCTTGGGGGGCCATTCCCCAGATACGCAGTATTTT. As protein: CASSLGGHSPDTQYF. The V and J genes are TRBV11-2 and TRBJ2-3; D is tentatively TRBD1 or TRBD2 (6 bases each). In germline, CDR1 is SGHAT, CDR2 FQNNGV. This CDR3 contains 15 residues. Trimming cost V 3 bases and J 4 bases, with 14 bases left between them.

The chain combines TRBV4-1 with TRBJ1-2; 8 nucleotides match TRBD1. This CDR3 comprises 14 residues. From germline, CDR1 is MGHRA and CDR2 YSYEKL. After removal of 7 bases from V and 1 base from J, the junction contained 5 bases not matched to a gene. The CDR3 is CASKRTGSNYGYTF. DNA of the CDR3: TGCGCCAGCAAGCGGACAGGGAGTAACTATGGCTACACCTTC.

CDR3 protein: CASRPQGRSEKLFF. In nucleotides, the CDR3 is TGTGCCAGCAGGCCACAGGGGAGGAGTGAAAAACTGTTTTTT. The V and J genes are TRBV2 and TRBJ1-4, with 7 bases matching TRBD1. V shed 6 bases, J shed 7 bases, and the junction held 8 bases outside the gene matches. This CDR3 spans 14 amino acids. Looked up from germline, CDR1 is SNHLY and CDR2 is FYNNEI.

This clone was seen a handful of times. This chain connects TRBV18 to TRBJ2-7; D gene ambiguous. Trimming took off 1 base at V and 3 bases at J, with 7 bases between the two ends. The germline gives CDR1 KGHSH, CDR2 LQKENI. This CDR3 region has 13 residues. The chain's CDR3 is CASSPRELYEQYF. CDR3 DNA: TGTGCCAGCTCACCACGAGAACTCTACGAGCAGTACTTC.

The CDR3 reads CAHSPGNYGYTF. The CDR3 bases are TGTGCCCATTCCCCGGGGAACTATGGCTACACCTTC. This rearrangement joins TRBV30 to TRBJ1-2; D ambiguous. The germline CDR1 and CDR2 sequences are GTSNPN and SVGIG (reference sequence). The CDR3 has 12 amino acids. Between the trimmed V and J ends, which lost 8 bases and 2 bases, there was a span of 12 bases.

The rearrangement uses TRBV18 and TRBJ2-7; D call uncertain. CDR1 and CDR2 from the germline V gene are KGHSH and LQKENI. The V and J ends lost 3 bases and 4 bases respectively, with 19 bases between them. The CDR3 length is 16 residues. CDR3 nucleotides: TGTGCCAGCTCACCCTCTACGGGTCAAGCCGCTTACGAGCAGTACTTC. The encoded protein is CASSPSTGQAAYEQYF.

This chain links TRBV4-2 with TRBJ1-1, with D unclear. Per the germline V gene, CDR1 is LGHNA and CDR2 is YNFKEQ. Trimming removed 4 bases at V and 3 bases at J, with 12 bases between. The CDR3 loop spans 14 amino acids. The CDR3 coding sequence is TGTGCCAGCAGCCTTGGGAATAGGGACACTGAAGCTTTCTTT. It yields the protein CASSLGNRDTEAFF.

The CDR3 DNA sequence: TGTGCCAGCAGCACGACTATCAATGAGCAGTTCTTC. Its protein product is CASSTTINEQFF. The rearrangement uses TRBV9 and TRBJ2-1; perhaps TRBD2 as D (5 bases). The CDR3 is made up of 12 amino acids. V lost 4 bases, J lost 6 bases, and 8 bases lay in between. The germline V gene has CDR1 SGDLS and CDR2 YYNGEE.

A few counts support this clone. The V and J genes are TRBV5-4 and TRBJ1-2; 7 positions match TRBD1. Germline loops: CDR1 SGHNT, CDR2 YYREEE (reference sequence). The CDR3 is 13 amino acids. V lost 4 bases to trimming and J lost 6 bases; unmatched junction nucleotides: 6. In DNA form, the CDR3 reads TGTGCCAGCAGCGGGACAGTGTTGGATGGCTACACCTTC. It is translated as CASSGTVLDGYTF. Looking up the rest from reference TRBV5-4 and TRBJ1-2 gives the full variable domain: ETGVTQSPTHLIKTRGQQVTLRCSSQSGHNTVSWYQQALGQGPQFIFQYYREEENGRGNFPPRFSGLQFPNYSSELNVNALELDDSALYLCASSGTVLDGYTFGSGTRLTVV.

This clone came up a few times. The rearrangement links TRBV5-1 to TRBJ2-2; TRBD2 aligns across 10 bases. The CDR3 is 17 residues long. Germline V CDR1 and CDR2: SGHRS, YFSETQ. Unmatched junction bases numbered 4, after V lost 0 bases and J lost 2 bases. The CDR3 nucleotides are TGCGCCAGCAGCTTGGGGACTAGCGGTCTAAACACCGGGGAGCTGTTTTTT. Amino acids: CASSLGTSGLNTGELFF.

CDR3 region: CASSFRGGISGEQYF. CDR3 coding DNA: TGTGCCAGCAGCTTTCGAGGGGGCATTTCAGGAGAGCAGTACTTC. The V and J genes are TRBV5-4 and TRBJ2-7, with 7 bases that match TRBD1. V dropped 2 bases and J dropped 7; count of bases not matched to a gene: 12. CDR3 size: 15 residues. Germline loops: CDR1 SGHNT, CDR2 YYREEE (reference sequence). Variable domain in full (rest from reference TRBV5-4 and TRBJ2-7): ETGVTQSPTHLIKTRGQQVTLRCSSQSGHNTVSWYQQALGQGPQFIFQYYREEENGRGNFPPRFSGLQFPNYSSELNVNALELDDSALYLCASSFRGGISGEQYFGPGTRLTVT.